The 25 T cell receptor beta chains given below trace back to one sample, sequenced in a study of blood T cell repertoires in COVID-19 (dated by TCRdb to the early 2020s). The method was the immunoSEQ multiplex PCR assay. In TCRdb, the immuneACCESS table is reduced to in-frame sequences with V and J assigned. These tables do not hold every clone; where another copy was compared, an unresolved V gene accounts for under half, and the others remain unexplained. For this sample there are about 300,000 clones; roughly 87% appear just once. The ten largest clones represent 4.5% to 7% of the sample. The specimen sequenced was PBMCs or T cells enriched from blood (not recorded which). The source is a woman aged 30 to 39 who had recovered from COVID-19.

The chain links TRBV28 to TRBJ2-1; a weak D match, TRBD2 (6 bases). V lost 7 bases to trimming and J lost 6 bases, with 13 bases between them. The CDR3 extends over 13 amino acids. The germline gives CDR1 MDHEN, CDR2 SYDVKM. CDR3 residues: CASTLMGGNEQFF. For the CDR3, the DNA is TGTGCCAGCACCTTAATGGGGGGCAATGAGCAGTTCTTC. The whole variable domain, remainder taken from reference TRBV28 and TRBJ2-1, is DVKVTQSSRYLVKRTGEKVFLECVQDMDHENMFWYRQDPGLGLRLIYFSYDVKMKEKGDIPEGYSVSREKKERFSLILESASTNQTSMYLCASTLMGGNEQFFGPGTRLTVL.

The V call is TRBV2, the J call TRBJ1-2; possible D gene TRBD1, 5 bases. V was cut by 3 bases and J by 2 bases, with 10 bases left in between. This CDR3 comprises 14 residues. Per germline, CDR1 SNHLY and CDR2 FYNNEI. Here the CDR3 DNA reads TGTGCCAGCAGTGAGGGGCACTCCAACTATGGCTACACCTTC. This gives the protein CASSEGHSNYGYTF. The entire variable domain, with the rest obtained from reference TRBV2 and TRBJ1-2, is as follows: EPEVTQTPSHQVTQMGQEVILRCVPISNHLYFYWYRQILGQKVEFLVSFYNNEISEKSEIFDDQFSVERPDGSNFTLKIRSTKLEDSAMYFCASSEGHSNYGYTFGSGTRLTVV.

The chain joins TRBV7-2 to TRBJ1-2; TRBD1 is a possible D gene (5 bases). Trimming shortened V by 4 bases and J by 5 bases, and 11 bases separated the two germline ends. The CDR3 length is 13 residues. Per germline, CDR1 SGHTA and CDR2 FQGNSA. This chain's CDR3 is CASSSGAGYGYTF. CDR3 in DNA: TGTGCCAGCAGCTCCGGGGCGGGGTATGGCTACACCTTC.

V and J are TRBV7-9 and TRBJ1-1, with 7 positions matching TRBD1. This CDR3 is 15 amino acids long. Germline lookup yields CDR1 SEHNR and CDR2 FQNEAQ (reference sequence). The J segment lost 0 bases and the V segment lost 5 bases, leaving 6 bases of the junction unmatched. The CDR3 is CASSAIGGMNTEAFF. CDR3 coding DNA: TGTGCCAGCAGCGCTATAGGGGGCATGAACACTGAAGCTTTCTTT.

The CDR3 is CASRGQGAWIQYF. The CDR3 nucleotides are TGTGCCAGCAGGGGGCAGGGGGCTTGGATTCAGTACTTC. The chain has TRBV5-6 and TRBJ2-4; 8 nucleotides align to TRBD1. CDR3 size: 13 residues. V lost 5 bases and J lost 10; bases outside the gene matches: 8. The germline gives CDR1 SGHDT, CDR2 YYEEEE.

The V call is TRBV13, the J call TRBJ2-7, with TRBD2 identical over 10 bases. Trimming took 3 bases from V and 1 from J; bases not matched to a gene: 18. Germline V gene lookup returns CDR1 PRHDT and CDR2 FYEKMQ (reference sequence). The CDR3 is 20 residues long. The CDR3 reads CASSFGFFGRGGLASYEQYF. The CDR3 bases are TGTGCCAGCAGCTTTGGCTTCTTTGGCAGGGGGGGACTAGCGTCCTACGAGCAGTACTTC.

The chain links TRBV10-2 to TRBJ2-4; 10 bases agree with TRBD1. The CDR3 is made up of 17 amino acids. The V gene end was trimmed by 3 bases and the J gene end by 2 bases; junction bases not matched to a gene: 7. Germline V lookup: CDR1 WSHSY, CDR2 SAAADI. CDR3 residues: CASSEEGTGVPKNIQYF. CDR3 nucleotides: TGCGCCAGCAGTGAAGAGGGGACAGGGGTTCCCAAAAACATTCAGTACTTC.

The V call is TRBV15, the J call TRBJ1-4; a weak D match, TRBD1 (5 bases). V was shortened by 1 base and J by 4 bases, with 16 bases between the two germline ends. CDR1 is LNHNV, CDR2 YYDKDF, per germline (reference sequence). The CDR3 consists of 17 residues. CDR3 in amino acids: CATSRGGRVLGNEKLFF. In nucleotides, the CDR3 is TGTGCCACCAGCAGAGGGGGCCGGGTGTTAGGTAATGAAAAACTGTTTTTT.

The chain combines TRBV10-3 with TRBJ1-2, with D hard to call. Germline-derived CDR1 and CDR2 are ENHRY and SYGVKD. The CDR3 has 16 amino acids. Between the trimmed V and J ends, which lost 2 bases and 2 bases, there was a span of 15 bases. CDR3 region: CAISEGEERWNYGYTF. DNA for the CDR3: TGTGCCATCAGTGAGGGCGAGGAACGGTGGAACTATGGCTACACCTTC.

The V gene is TRBV3-1 (or the pseudogene TRBV3-2), the J gene TRBJ1-5; TRBD1 matches 8 bases. This CDR3 region has 13 residues. Germline V gene lookup returns CDR1 LGHDT and CDR2 YNNKEL (reference sequence). The V gene end was trimmed by 5 bases and the J gene end by 10 bases; junction bases not matched to a gene: 7. CDR3 sequence reads: CASSGQGNRPQHF. For the CDR3, the DNA is TGTGCCAGCAGCGGACAGGGTAATCGACCCCAGCATTTT.

This chain links TRBV11-2 with TRBJ1-6; D is perhaps TRBD1 (5 bases). The CDR3 is 15 amino acids. The V end lost 0 bases, the J end lost 9 bases, and 12 bases lay between the germline ends. Germline V gene lookup returns CDR1 SGHAT and CDR2 FQNNGV. CDR3 sequence reads: CASSLEGRETSPLHF. The CDR3 nucleotides read TGTGCCAGCAGCTTAGAGGGCAGGGAAACTTCACCCCTCCACTTT.

J is TRBJ1-4 and V is TRBV5-1; D remains unclear. The CDR3 runs 15 residues. The V and J ends lost 1 base and 3 bases respectively, with 10 bases between them. Germline lookup yields CDR1 SGHRS and CDR2 YFSETQ. The CDR3 DNA follows: TGCGCCAGCAGCTTGTCGCAGGCTTCTAATGAAAAACTGTTTTTT. It yields the protein CASSLSQASNEKLFF.

The chain combines TRBV6-5 with TRBJ2-5; 11 nucleotides match TRBD1. This CDR3 has 14 residues. V was clipped by 6 bases and J by 4 bases; unmatched bases: 4. Germline-derived CDR1 and CDR2 are MNHEY and SVGAGI. DNA for the CDR3: TGTGCCAGCAGCTGGGACAGGGGGGGAGAGACCCAGTACTTC. Protein: CASSWDRGGETQYF.

This chain joins TRBV5-1 and TRBJ2-6; D is ambiguous. Germline loops: CDR1 SGHRS, CDR2 YFSETQ. V lost 4 bases, J lost 0 bases, and 17 bases lay in between. This CDR3 is 18 amino acids long. DNA for the CDR3: TGCGCCAGCAGCACCCGGCACGACCCTAGCTCTGGGGCCAACGTCCTGACTTTC. Amino acid sequence: CASSTRHDPSSGANVLTF.

The chain is built from TRBV7-2 and TRBJ1-2, with D possibly matching TRBD1 (6 bases). This CDR3 has 14 residues. The germline CDR1 and CDR2 sequences are SGHTA and FQGNSA. The V end lost 5 bases, the J end lost 0 bases, and 10 bases lay between the germline ends. The CDR3 region is CASSPGTPNYGYTF. Written as DNA, the CDR3 is TGTGCCAGCAGCCCCGGGACACCTAACTATGGCTACACCTTC.

This CDR3 reads CASSQMGTSGGAGTQYF. In nucleotides, the CDR3 is TGTGCCAGCAGCCAAATGGGGACTAGCGGGGGGGCAGGTACGCAGTATTTT. This rearrangement joins TRBV3-1 (or the pseudogene TRBV3-2) to TRBJ2-3, with TRBD2 identical over 16 bases. Germline V gene data show CDR1 as LGHDT and CDR2 as YNNKEL (reference sequence). The CDR3 length is 17 residues. Unmatched junction bases numbered 7, after V lost 2 bases and J lost 8 bases.

This clone was seen more than once but under ten times. The V call is TRBV28, the J call TRBJ1-2; 8 positions match TRBD1. The ends lost 5 bases at V and 4 bases at J; junction bases unmatched: 6. Germline CDR1 is MDHEN and CDR2 is SYDVKM. This CDR3 is 14 amino acids long. This CDR3 reads CASSQGAGSYGYTF. The CDR3 DNA reads as TGTGCCAGCAGTCAGGGGGCAGGGTCCTATGGCTACACCTTC.

This rearrangement joins TRBV7-2 to TRBJ1-3; D unclear. The length of the CDR3 is 15 residues. Deletions cut 4 bases from V and 3 bases from J, with 13 bases between. Germline V lookup: CDR1 SGHTA, CDR2 FQGNSA. The CDR3 sequence is CASSSAAGGGNTIYF. In DNA form, the CDR3 reads TGTGCCAGCAGCTCGGCGGCGGGTGGTGGAAACACCATATATTTT.

V is TRBV2 and J is TRBJ1-1, with 8 bases fitting TRBD1. J lost 4 bases, V lost 6 bases, and 7 bases had no gene match. The CDR3 is 14 residues long. Per germline, CDR1 SNHLY and CDR2 FYNNEI. The CDR3, as DNA: TGTGCCAGCAGAGGACAGGGCCGGGGCACTGAAGCTTTCTTT. This codes for CASRGQGRGTEAFF.

This clone was seen a single time. The chain couples TRBV30 to TRBJ2-7; maybe TRBD1 (6 bases). Trimming removed 2 bases from V and 5 bases from J, with 13 bases in between. This CDR3 spans 13 amino acids. Per germline, CDR1 GTSNPN and CDR2 SVGIG (reference sequence). DNA for the CDR3: TGTGCCTGGAGTCGCAATAAGGGGGACGAGCAGTACTTC. Its protein product is CAWSRNKGDEQYF.

This clone has a handful of counts. The V and J genes are TRBV11-2 and TRBJ1-1; 7 bases agree with TRBD1. The germline V gene encodes CDR1 SGHAT and CDR2 FQNNGV. V shed 6 bases and J 6 bases; nucleotides not matched to a gene: 7. The CDR3 runs to 13 residues. The CDR3 region has the DNA TGTGCCAGCAGGGATCCAGGGGGTTCTGAAGCTTTCTTT. Its translation is CASRDPGGSEAFF.

The CDR3 nucleotides are TGCGCCAGCACCTACCAGGCAGGGGGAAACACCATATATTTT. Translating gives CASTYQAGGNTIYF. V is TRBV10-2 and J is TRBJ1-3; possible D gene TRBD1, 5 bases. The CDR3 is made up of 14 amino acids. V was pared by 7 bases and J by 4 bases, with 14 bases between. Germline V lookup: CDR1 WSHSY, CDR2 SAAADI.

The genes are TRBV6-5 and TRBJ2-7; a weak D match, TRBD2 (5 bases). The CDR3 consists of 16 residues. The germline CDR1 and CDR2 sequences are MNHEY and SVGAGI. V lost 3 bases and J lost 0, with 15 bases in between. The CDR3 here is CASSYREMGSSYEQYF. The CDR3 nucleotides read TGTGCCAGCAGTTATAGGGAAATGGGGAGCTCCTACGAGCAGTACTTC.

This clone was observed once. J is TRBJ1-6 and V is TRBV6-2 or TRBV6-3; D gene uncertain. Germline-derived CDR1 and CDR2 are MNHEY and SVGEGT. Trimming removed 0 bases from V and 9 bases from J, with 6 bases in between. The CDR3 extends over 13 amino acids. The CDR3 coding sequence is TGTGCCAGCAGTTACTCGATCGGTTCACCCCTCCACTTT. Amino acid sequence: CASSYSIGSPLHF.

DNA for the CDR3: TGTGCCTGGAGTGTACTTAGGACAGGGGCCCGACGTGGAAACACCATATATTTT. It is translated as CAWSVLRTGARRGNTIYF. The chain recombines TRBV30 with TRBJ1-3; TRBD1 agrees at 9 bases. This CDR3 is built from 18 residues. With 0 bases clipped from V and 3 bases from J, the junction kept 12 bases outside the gene matches. CDR1 and CDR2 from the germline V gene are GTSNPN and SVGIG (reference sequence).